The 11 T cell receptor beta chains given below trace back to one sample, sequenced in a study of blood T cell repertoires in COVID-19 (dated by TCRdb to the early 2020s). Library preparation was by the immunoSEQ multiplex PCR assay. TCRdb re-hosts the immuneACCESS table, in-frame sequences only. Its copies lack some clones; in the studies checked, an unresolved V gene accounts for under half of them, and the cause for the rest is not known. This sample is represented by 450,000 to 500,000 clones; roughly 87% of them were singletons. The ten largest clonotypes hold under 0.75% of the sample. The sample taken for sequencing was PBMCs or T cells enriched from blood (not recorded which). These receptor sequences come from a woman younger than 35 who had recovered from COVID-19.

V is TRBV19 and J is TRBJ2-5, with D perhaps TRBD1 (5 bases). The CDR3 has 13 residues. Between the trimmed V and J ends, which lost 7 bases and 5 bases, there was a span of 14 bases. CDR1 LNHDA and CDR2 SQIVND come from the germline V gene (reference sequence). The CDR3 region has the DNA TGTGCCAGTACCTCTGGGGCCTGGGAGACCCAGTACTTC. Translating it yields CASTSGAWETQYF. Together with reference TRBV19 and TRBJ2-5, the CDR3 gives the full variable domain: DGGITQSPKYLFRKEGQNVTLSCEQNLNHDAMYWYRQDPGQGLRLIYYSQIVNDFQKGDIAEGYSVSREKKESFPLTVTSAQKNPTAFYLCASTSGAWETQYFGPGTRLLVL.

This chain links TRBV7-6 with TRBJ1-5, with D maybe TRBD1 (6 bases). CDR1 and CDR2 from the germline V gene are SGHVS and FNYEAQ. Between the trimmed V and J ends, which lost 5 bases and 3 bases, there was a span of 14 bases. The CDR3 contains 15 residues. The CDR3 region is CASSPWTAPNQPQHF. The CDR3 nucleotides read TGTGCCAGCAGCCCGTGGACAGCTCCCAATCAGCCCCAGCATTTT.

The J gene is TRBJ1-1, the V gene TRBV19; 11 nucleotides align to TRBD1. The CDR3 runs to 16 residues. Germline V gene sequence: CDR1 LNHDA, CDR2 SQIVND (reference sequence). Unmatched junction bases numbered 5, after V lost 1 base and J lost 4 bases. CDR3 amino acids: CASSIAPGQGATEAFF. The CDR3 DNA sequence: TGTGCCAGTAGTATAGCCCCCGGACAGGGGGCCACTGAAGCTTTCTTT.

The rearrangement uses TRBV28 and TRBJ2-1, with 8 nucleotides matching TRBD2. Germline-derived CDR1 and CDR2 are MDHEN and SYDVKM. V shed 5 bases and J 12 bases; nucleotides not matched to a gene: 15. This CDR3 contains 15 residues. The CDR3 sequence is CASSQSGGPLFGQFF. As DNA, the CDR3 is TGTGCCAGCAGTCAGTCGGGGGGGCCACTTTTCGGGCAGTTCTTC.

The J gene is TRBJ1-2, the V gene TRBV24-1; D may be TRBD1 (6 bases). Trimming removed 1 base at V and 4 bases at J, with 18 bases between. Germline assignment: CDR1 KGHDR and CDR2 SFDVKD. CDR3 length: 17 amino acids. CDR3 bases: TGTGCCACCAGTGATTTCGGGTCAGGGACAAGGGGCTATGGCTACACCTTC. Protein product: CATSDFGSGTRGYGYTF.

V and J are TRBV4-1 and TRBJ1-2; weak D call: TRBD1 (5 bases). The V gene's germline CDR1 is MGHRA and CDR2 YSYEKL. The CDR3 spans 14 residues. V gave up 4 bases and J gave up 3 bases, with 12 bases separating them. As DNA, the CDR3 is TGCGCCAGCAGCCGAACCGGGACTGACTATGGCTACACCTTC. It encodes CASSRTGTDYGYTF.

The gene calls are TRBV24-1 and TRBJ1-2; D call uncertain. CDR3 length: 12 residues. The germline V and J ends were trimmed by 2 bases and 3 bases, with 3 bases remaining between them. Germline loops: CDR1 KGHDR, CDR2 SFDVKD. The CDR3 reads CATSDSDYGYTF. The DNA for the CDR3 is TGTGCCACCAGTGATTCGGACTATGGCTACACCTTC.

This clone is a singleton in its sample. The chain couples TRBV30 to TRBJ2-3; TRBD2 matches 12 bases. Trimming took 4 bases from V and 1 from J; bases not matched to a gene: 12. Germline V gene sequence: CDR1 GTSNPN, CDR2 SVGIG (reference sequence). CDR3 length equals 18 residues. The CDR3 nucleotides read TGTGCCTGGAATCTGAGGACTAGCGGGGTCCGGGGCACAGATACGCAGTATTTT. This translates into CAWNLRTSGVRGTDTQYF.

The chain recombines TRBV4-1 with TRBJ1-1; TRBD1 matches at 7 bases. Germline CDR1 MGHRA, CDR2 YSYEKL. The CDR3 runs 17 residues. Trimming took 5 bases from V and 3 from J; bases not matched to a gene: 15. The CDR3 DNA follows: TGCGCCAGCAGCTCCATTGGGCGGCAGGGGGGTTACACTGAAGCTTTCTTT. It yields the protein CASSSIGRQGGYTEAFF.

The rearrangement links TRBV28 to TRBJ2-1; 7 positions agree with TRBD1. V trimming: 8 bases; J trimming: 1 base; junction bases outside the gene matches: 5. The germline gives CDR1 MDHEN, CDR2 SYDVKM. CDR3 length equals 14 residues. CDR3 protein: CASVGDRSYNEQFF. The CDR3 DNA sequence: TGTGCCAGCGTCGGGGACAGATCCTACAATGAGCAGTTCTTC.

In DNA form, the CDR3 reads TGTGCCAGCAGTGAGGAGGGTAGTCAGCCCCAGCATTTT. Amino acids: CASSEEGSQPQHF. The rearrangement uses TRBV2 and TRBJ1-5; D unresolved. CDR3 length equals 13 residues. V was shortened by 3 bases and J by 6 bases, with 9 bases between the two germline ends. The germline V gene encodes CDR1 SNHLY and CDR2 FYNNEI. The complete variable domain, with remaining parts taken from reference TRBV2 and TRBJ1-5, reads EPEVTQTPSHQVTQMGQEVILRCVPISNHLYFYWYRQILGQKVEFLVSFYNNEISEKSEIFDDQFSVERPDGSNFTLKIRSTKLEDSAMYFCASSEEGSQPQHFGDGTRLSIL.